The clone carrying this TCR beta chain was recorded only once. This CDR3 spans 15 amino acids. Germline values: CDR1 SGHTS, CDR2 YDEGEE. Trimming pared 3 bases from V and 2 bases from J, leaving 15 bases between. This sample was taken from a study of blood T cell repertoires in COVID-19. Overall study: Some COVID-19 samples were acute and others convalescent; all came from the United States, Italy and Spain. T cells, B-cell-depleted T cells, or PBMCs supplied cDNA or gDNA.

Using immunoSEQ multiplex PCR, the repertoire was profiled, and TCRdb retains in-frame clones only, with some absent. The table records 190,000 or so clones, 75% to 90% of them present only once. In assigning cohorts, the study relied on participant-reported clinical history. The origin of this receptor is a woman aged 25 to 39 who had recovered from COVID-19. Sequenced: PBMCs or T cells enriched from blood (not recorded which). V and J are TRBV5-8 and TRBJ2-7; possibly TRBD2 for D (6 bases). In DNA form, the CDR3 reads TGTGCCAGCAGCTACGGACTAAGATCCCCCTACGAGCAGTACTTC. This translates into CASSYGLRSPYEQYF.